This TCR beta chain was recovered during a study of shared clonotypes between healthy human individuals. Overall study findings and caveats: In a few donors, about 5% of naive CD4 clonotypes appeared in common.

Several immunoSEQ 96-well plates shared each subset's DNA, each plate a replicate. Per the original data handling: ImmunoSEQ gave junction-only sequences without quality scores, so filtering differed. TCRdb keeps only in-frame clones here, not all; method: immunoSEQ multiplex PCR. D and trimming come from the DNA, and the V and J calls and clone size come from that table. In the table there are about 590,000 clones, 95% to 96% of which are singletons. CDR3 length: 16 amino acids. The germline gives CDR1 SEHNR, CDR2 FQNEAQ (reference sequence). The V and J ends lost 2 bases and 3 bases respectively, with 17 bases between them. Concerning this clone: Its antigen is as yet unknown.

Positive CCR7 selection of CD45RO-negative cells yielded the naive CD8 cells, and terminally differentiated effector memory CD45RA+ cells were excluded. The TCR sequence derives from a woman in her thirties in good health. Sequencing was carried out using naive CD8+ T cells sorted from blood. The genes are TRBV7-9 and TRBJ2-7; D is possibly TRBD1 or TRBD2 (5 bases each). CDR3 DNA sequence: TGTGCCAGCAGCTTACCCCTCTGGGGGAATAGCTACGAGCAGTACTTC. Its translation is CASSLPLWGNSYEQYF.